This is a list of T cell receptor beta chains from one sample in a study. Each CDR3 protein gets one entry after TCRdb re-called the RT-PCR reads with MiXCR. The sample lists almost 700,000 distinct CDR3 sequences, 13% to 15% occurring once. The specimen sequenced was memory CD4+ T cells from blood. The receptors shown here come from a female donor in good health, serving as a healthy control. CDR3s include the opening cysteine and the closing phenylalanine or tryptophan. D genes are given only for firm matches. The size of a clone is reported for some rows only, either as once, few or many, or as a class for expanded clones.

TRBJ2-1 | many | TRBV5-1 | TRBD2 | TGCGCCAGCAGCATGGGGACTAGCGGCGAGCAGTTCTTC | CASSMGTSGEQFF
TRBJ1-5 | NA | TRBV7-2 | NA | TGTGCCAGCAGCGTCAGAAGAGGGCAGCCCCAGCATTTT | CASSVRRGQPQHF
TRBJ1-3 | NA | TRBV7-9 | NA | TGTGCCAGCAGTTCTATTGGACCGCTCTCTGGAAACACCATATATTTT | CASSSIGPLSGNTIYF
TRBJ2-7 | many | TRBV12-3/TRBV12-4 | NA | TGTGCCAGTTCTCTGGGTTCTTTGTCCTACGAGCAGTACTTC | CASSLGSLSYEQYF
TRBJ2-5 | many | TRBV7-9 | NA | TGTGCCACCAAGACCCAGTACTTC | CATKTQYF
TRBJ2-7 | NA | TRBV2 | NA | TGTGCCAGCGGGCGGGACATGGGGAGCTCCTACGAGCAGTACTTC | CASGRDMGSSYEQYF
TRBJ2-5 | many | TRBV30 | NA | TGTGCCTGGAGTGGGATGGAGACCCAGTACTTC | CAWSGMETQYF
TRBJ2-7 | few | TRBV6-6 | NA | TGTGCCAGCAGTTACGGAGAACCCAACTCCTACGAGCAGTACTTC | CASSYGEPNSYEQYF
TRBJ1-3 | few | TRBV6-5 | NA | TGTGCCAGCAAAGACCTGACAGGACTAGGAAACACCACATATTTT | CASKDLTGLGNTTYF
TRBJ2-7 | few | TRBV5-1 | TRBD2 | TGCGCCAGCAGCTTGGGCGGGACTAGCGGGATAGGGTCCTACGAGCAGTACTTC | CASSLGGTSGIGSYEQYF
TRBJ1-5 | NA | TRBV11-2 | TRBD1 | TGTGCCAGCAGCTGGACAGGGGCGGGGCAGCCCCAGCATTTT | CASSWTGAGQPQHF
TRBJ2-1 | NA | TRBV20-1 | TRBD2 | TGCAGTGCCCTCCAACTAGCGGGGGGGCCTCGGCTTTTCGAGCAGTTCTTC | CSALQLAGGPRLFEQFF
TRBJ2-2 | few | TRBV11-2 | NA | TGTGCCAGCACCTTTAGCGAGTCCACCGGGGAGCTGTTTTTT | CASTFSESTGELFF
TRBJ2-7 | NA | TRBV27 | TRBD2 | TGTGCCAGCAGCAAGACTCGGGGGGGCTACGAGCAGTACTTC | CASSKTRGGYEQYF
TRBJ2-3 | many | TRBV6-6 | TRBD2 | TGTGCCAGCAGTTACGGGATAGCGGGGGGCCTAGATACGCAGTATTTT | CASSYGIAGGLDTQYF
TRBJ2-7 | many | TRBV5-5 | NA | TGTGCCAGCAGCTTGTTAGTGGCGTCGGACGAGCAGTACTTC | CASSLLVASDEQYF
TRBJ2-3 | NA | TRBV20-1 | TRBD1 | TGCAGTGCGCGCTACCAGGGGGCGGTGAGCACAGATACGCAGTATTTT | CSARYQGAVSTDTQYF
TRBJ2-7 | NA | TRBV24-1 | NA | TGTGCCACCGGGGACACAGATAAGCAGTACTTC | CATGDTDKQYF
TRBJ2-2 | few | TRBV11-2 | NA | TGTGCCAGCGCCGATGGGGGTAGCACCGGGGAGCTGTTTTTT | CASADGGSTGELFF
TRBJ2-2 | few | TRBV5-1 | TRBD2 | TGCGCCAGCAGCTTGAGGCCTAGCGGGAATGCGGCCGGGGAGCTGTTTTTT | CASSLRPSGNAAGELFF
TRBJ2-5 | NA | TRBV5-1 | TRBD2 | TGCGCCAGCAGCTTCGGGACTAGCGGGTCGGAGACCCAGTACTTC | CASSFGTSGSETQYF
TRBJ2-7 | NA | TRBV20-1 | TRBD1 | TGCAGTGTAGCGGGACAGGGGGATTACGAGCAGTACTTC | CSVAGQGDYEQYF
TRBJ1-2 | NA | TRBV28 | NA | TGTGCCAGCATTACTAGACGTAACTATGGCTACACCTTC | CASITRRNYGYTF
TRBJ2-2 | many | TRBV5-1 | NA | TGCGCCAGCAGCCGTGAGCAGAACACCGGGGAGCTGTTTTTT | CASSREQNTGELFF
TRBJ2-5 | NA | TRBV14 | NA | TGTGCCAGCAGCCAAGATGTGGAACAGACCCAGTACTTC | CASSQDVEQTQYF
TRBJ2-2 | few | TRBV20-1 | TRBD2 | TGCAGTGCTTACCCTAGCGGGAGGAACACCGGGGAGCTGTTTTTT | CSAYPSGRNTGELFF
TRBJ1-3 | few | TRBV7-2 | NA | TGTGCCAGCAGCTTATCTGGGGTCGGAAACACCATATATTTT | CASSLSGVGNTIYF
TRBJ2-7 | many | TRBV29-1 | NA | TGCAGCGTTGAAGGCAGGGCAAGCTCCTACGAGCAGTACTTC | CSVEGRASSYEQYF
TRBJ2-7 | few | TRBV7-8 | TRBD2 | TGTGCCAGCAGCTTAGAGGCGGGGGGTACCTACGAGCAGTACTTC | CASSLEAGGTYEQYF
TRBJ2-1 | many | TRBV4-3 | TRBD2 | TGCGCCAGCAGCCAATTCTTGACTAGCGGGGGATACAATGAGCAGTTCTTC | CASSQFLTSGGYNEQFF
TRBJ1-2 | NA | TRBV5-1 | NA | TGCGCCAGCAGCTTGGGGGGCGCTAGGGGCTATGGCTACACCTTC | CASSLGGARGYGYTF
TRBJ2-7 | many | TRBV15 | TRBD2 | TGTGCCACCAGCGGACTAGCGAACGAGCAGTACTTC | CATSGLANEQYF
TRBJ2-7 | few | TRBV5-1 | TRBD2 | TGCGCCAGCAGCTCAATGGGACTAGCGGGAGTGGGGGAGCAGTACTTC | CASSSMGLAGVGEQYF
TRBJ2-3 | NA | TRBV12-3/TRBV12-4 | NA | TGTGCCAGCAGTTTCTCATATACGCAGTATTTT | CASSFSYTQYF
TRBJ1-2 | NA | TRBV24-1 | TRBD1 | TGTGCCACCAGTGACCCTCGGGACAGGTTACACTATGGCTACACCTTC | CATSDPRDRLHYGYTF
TRBJ1-2 | few | TRBV2 | NA | TGTGCCAGCAGATATTCAGGGATAGAGGGCTATGGCTACACCTTC | CASRYSGIEGYGYTF
TRBJ1-2 | NA | TRBV11-2 | TRBD1 | TGTGCCAGCAGAGCGACAGGGAATTACTATGGCTACACCTTC | CASRATGNYYGYTF
TRBJ2-7 | few | TRBV19 | TRBD2 | TGTGCCAGTAGCCAAAGGGGACTAGACACCTACGAGCAGTACTTC | CASSQRGLDTYEQYF
TRBJ2-6 | NA | TRBV7-2 | TRBD2 | TGTGCCAGCAGCTTGGCGGGGGGGCATGGGGCCAACGTCCTGACTTTC | CASSLAGGHGANVLTF
TRBJ1-1 | NA | TRBV7-8 | NA | TGTGCCAGCAGCCCCAGGGAAATGAACACTGAAGCTTTCTTT | CASSPREMNTEAFF
TRBJ1-3 | NA | TRBV12-3/TRBV12-4 | NA | TGTGCCAGCAGTTTCGAATCCTCTCTGACAGGCCGGGGAAACACCATATATTTT | CASSFESSLTGRGNTIYF
TRBJ2-7 | NA | TRBV3-1 | NA | TGTGCCAGCAGCCAAGAGAGAACCGGGGGCGCTGGATCCTACGAGCAGTACTTC | CASSQERTGGAGSYEQYF
TRBJ2-3 | few | TRBV20-1 | TRBD2 | TGCAGTGCTAGAGAAGCGGGGGGCACAGATACGCAGTATTTT | CSAREAGGTDTQYF
TRBJ2-5 | few | TRBV7-2 | TRBD1 | TGTGCCAGCAGCCCAGGTCCGGACAGGGGGCGGGAGACCCAGTACTTC | CASSPGPDRGRETQYF
TRBJ2-7 | few | TRBV20-1 | NA | TGCAGTGCCCTGGGCCCCGACCGAGGCGAGCAGTACTTC | CSALGPDRGEQYF
TRBJ2-5 | NA | TRBV7-9 | TRBD1 | TGTGCCAGCAGTTTAACACAGGGGGTACAAGAGACCCAGTACTTC | CASSLTQGVQETQYF
TRBJ1-5 | medium-sized | TRBV20-1 | NA | TGCAGTGCTATGGCCAGGGGTTCCAATCAGCCCCAGCATTTT | CSAMARGSNQPQHF
TRBJ1-2 | many | TRBV7-2 | TRBD1 | TGTGCCAGCAGCACGCGGACAGGGGGCAACTATGGCTACACCTTC | CASSTRTGGNYGYTF
TRBJ1-1 | NA | TRBV20-1 | TRBD1 | TGCAGTGCTTCACCGAGGACAGGGGAGAGTGAAGCTTTCTTT | CSASPRTGESEAFF